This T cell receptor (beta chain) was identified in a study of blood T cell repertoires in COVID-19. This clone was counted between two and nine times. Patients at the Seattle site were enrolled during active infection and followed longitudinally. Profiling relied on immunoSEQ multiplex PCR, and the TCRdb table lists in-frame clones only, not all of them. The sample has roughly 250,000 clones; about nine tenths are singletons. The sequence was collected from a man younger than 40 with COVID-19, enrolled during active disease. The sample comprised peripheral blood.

The CDR3 is CASSRDSLGVYGYTF. Here the CDR3 DNA reads TGTGCCAGCAGTCGGGACAGCCTAGGGGTCTATGGCTACACCTTC. This chain uses TRBV28 with TRBJ1-2; 7 positions match TRBD1. CDR1 is MDHEN, CDR2 SYDVKM, per germline. J gave up 4 bases and V 5 bases, and 10 bases lay outside the gene matches. There are 15 residues in the CDR3.